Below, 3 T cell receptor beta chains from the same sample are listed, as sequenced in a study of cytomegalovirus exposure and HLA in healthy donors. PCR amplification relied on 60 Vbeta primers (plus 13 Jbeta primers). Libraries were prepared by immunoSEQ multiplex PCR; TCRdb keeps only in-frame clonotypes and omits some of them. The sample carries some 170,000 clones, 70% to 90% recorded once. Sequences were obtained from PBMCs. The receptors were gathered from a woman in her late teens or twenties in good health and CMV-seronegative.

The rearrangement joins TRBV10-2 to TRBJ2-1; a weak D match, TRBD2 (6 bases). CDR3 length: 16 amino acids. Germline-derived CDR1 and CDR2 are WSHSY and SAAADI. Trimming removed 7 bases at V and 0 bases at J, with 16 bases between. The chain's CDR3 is CASTGGPPSSYNEQFF. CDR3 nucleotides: TGCGCCAGCACCGGGGGACCTCCGAGCTCCTACAATGAGCAGTTCTTC.

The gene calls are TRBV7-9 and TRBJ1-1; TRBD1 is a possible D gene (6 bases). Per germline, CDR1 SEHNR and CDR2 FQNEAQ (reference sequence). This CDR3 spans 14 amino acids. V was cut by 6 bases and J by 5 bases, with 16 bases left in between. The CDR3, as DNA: TGTGCCAGCAGGCTGGGGGGGGGCGTTACTGAAGCTTTCTTT. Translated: CASRLGGGVTEAFF.

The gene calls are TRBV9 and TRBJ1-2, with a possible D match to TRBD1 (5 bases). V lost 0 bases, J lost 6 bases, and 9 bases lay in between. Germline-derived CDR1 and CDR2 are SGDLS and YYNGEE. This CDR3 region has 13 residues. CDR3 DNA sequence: TGTGCCAGCAGCGTAGGGACATTTCATGGCTACACCTTC. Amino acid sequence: CASSVGTFHGYTF.